This T cell receptor beta chain stems from a study of T cells in Graves' hyperthyroidism and ophthalmopathy. Amplification targeted TCR beta CDR3 regions from RNA transcripts. The study used the HTBI primer set for a first-round RT-PCR of the TCR CDR3. TCRdb itself ran the multiplex PCR reads through MiXCR, one entry per CDR3 protein. The sample lists about 420,000 distinct CDR3 sequences, approximately 15% occurring once. This clonotype was seen only a few times. Germline CDR1 and CDR2: SNHLY and FYNNEI. V was pared by 6 bases and J by 0 bases, with 8 bases of the junction left unmatched. The CDR3 is 16 residues long.

The TCR comes from a woman aged 18-29 years with Graves' hyperthyroidism. The specimen was blood. This chain connects TRBV2 to TRBJ1-3, with 7 bases identical to TRBD1. CDR3 sequence: CASSRGTALSGNTIYF. CDR3 DNA: TGTGCCAGCAGCCGCGGGACAGCACTCTCTGGAAACACCATATATTTT.